This entry lists 9 T cell receptor beta chains sequenced from one sample in a study of cytomegalovirus exposure and HLA in healthy donors. PCR used 60 Vbeta primers and 13 Jbeta primers. Only in-frame clones appear in the TCRdb table, and some are missing; sequencing was by immunoSEQ multiplex PCR. Seen here are 74,000 or so clones, roughly two thirds observed once, and the top ten hold more than 2%. Material for sequencing was PBMCs. The receptors come from a woman aged 25 to 39 in good health and CMV-seronegative.

This clone was counted many times. The gene calls are TRBV18 and TRBJ1-6; perhaps TRBD1 as D (5 bases). The germline V and J ends were trimmed by 6 bases and 6 bases, with 6 bases remaining between them. Per the germline V gene, CDR1 is KGHSH and CDR2 is LQKENI. The CDR3 length is 12 residues. The CDR3 loop is CASSQGNSPLHF. Written as DNA, the CDR3 is TGTGCCAGCTCCCAGGGTAATTCACCCCTCCACTTT.

The rearrangement links TRBV6-1 to TRBJ2-7; perhaps TRBD2 as D (6 bases). Deletions cut 3 bases from V and 0 bases from J, with 15 bases between. Germline CDR1 MNHNS, CDR2 SASEGT. There are 16 residues in the CDR3. The CDR3 DNA follows: TGTGCCAGCAGTGACCGGGGACTGAAATTCTCCTACGAGCAGTACTTC. Its translation: CASSDRGLKFSYEQYF.

The chain employs TRBV2 and TRBJ1-2; 9 positions agree with TRBD1. V shed 5 bases and J 6 bases; nucleotides not matched to a gene: 10. The CDR3 runs to 15 residues. CDR1 SNHLY and CDR2 FYNNEI come from the germline V gene. CDR3 loop: CASSREGQGNHGYTF. The CDR3 DNA follows: TGTGCCAGCAGTAGGGAGGGACAGGGAAATCATGGCTACACCTTC. The entire variable domain, with the rest obtained from reference TRBV2 and TRBJ1-2, is as follows: EPEVTQTPSHQVTQMGQEVILRCVPISNHLYFYWYRQILGQKVEFLVSFYNNEISEKSEIFDDQFSVERPDGSNFTLKIRSTKLEDSAMYFCASSREGQGNHGYTFGSGTRLTVV.

This clone was observed a handful of times. J is TRBJ1-1 and V is TRBV4-1; a weak D match, TRBD1 (5 bases). Germline CDR1 MGHRA, CDR2 YSYEKL. This CDR3 spans 14 amino acids. Trimming shortened V by 4 bases and J by 3 bases, and 12 bases separated the two germline ends. The CDR3 region has the DNA TGCGCCAGCAGCCTCCAAGGAGGGGACACTGAAGCTTTCTTT. This sequence encodes CASSLQGGDTEAFF.

This clone was seen a few times. The chain links TRBV4-3 to TRBJ1-2; D uncertain. Germline V lookup: CDR1 LGHNA, CDR2 YSLEER. V lost 0 bases, J lost 4 bases, and 12 bases lay in between. CDR3 length: 15 amino acids. The chain's CDR3 is CASSQDLISVYGYTF. For the CDR3, the DNA is TGCGCCAGCAGCCAAGATCTGATATCGGTCTATGGCTACACCTTC.

This chain connects TRBV6-1 to TRBJ2-3, with D possibly matching TRBD2 (6 bases). The CDR3 runs to 15 residues. In germline, CDR1 is MNHNS, CDR2 SASEGT. The V end lost 3 bases, the J end lost 0 bases, and 10 bases lay between the germline ends. CDR3 nucleotide sequence: TGTGCCAGCAGTGAGTCTAGCGTGAGCACAGATACGCAGTATTTT. It specifies CASSESSVSTDTQYF.

Written as DNA, the CDR3 is TGTGCCAGCAGCCCAAGTCAGAGGCTAGACCCGGATACGCAGTATTTT. Protein: CASSPSQRLDPDTQYF. This chain joins TRBV4-2 and TRBJ2-3; D is undetermined. This CDR3 spans 16 amino acids. V dropped 4 bases and J dropped 6 bases, with 20 bases sitting between them. The germline V gene encodes CDR1 LGHNA and CDR2 YNFKEQ.

The chain carries TRBV28 and TRBJ1-6; 8 bases align to TRBD1. The CDR3 consists of 15 residues. Germline V gene sequence: CDR1 MDHEN, CDR2 SYDVKM. V dropped 3 bases and J dropped 6; count of bases not matched to a gene: 4. DNA of the CDR3: TGTGCCAGCAGTTTGACGACAGGGGTTAATTCACCCCTCCACTTT. Translated, it gives CASSLTTGVNSPLHF.

This sequence joins TRBV5-1 and TRBJ2-3; 14 nucleotides match TRBD2. The CDR3 sequence is 17 residues long. Per the germline V gene, CDR1 is SGHRS and CDR2 is YFSETQ. With V trimmed by 1 base and J by 8 bases, 9 bases remained unmatched. Here the CDR3 reads CASSLQGLAGVMGTQYF. The CDR3 DNA sequence: TGCGCCAGCAGCTTGCAGGGACTAGCGGGGGTAATGGGTACGCAGTATTTT.